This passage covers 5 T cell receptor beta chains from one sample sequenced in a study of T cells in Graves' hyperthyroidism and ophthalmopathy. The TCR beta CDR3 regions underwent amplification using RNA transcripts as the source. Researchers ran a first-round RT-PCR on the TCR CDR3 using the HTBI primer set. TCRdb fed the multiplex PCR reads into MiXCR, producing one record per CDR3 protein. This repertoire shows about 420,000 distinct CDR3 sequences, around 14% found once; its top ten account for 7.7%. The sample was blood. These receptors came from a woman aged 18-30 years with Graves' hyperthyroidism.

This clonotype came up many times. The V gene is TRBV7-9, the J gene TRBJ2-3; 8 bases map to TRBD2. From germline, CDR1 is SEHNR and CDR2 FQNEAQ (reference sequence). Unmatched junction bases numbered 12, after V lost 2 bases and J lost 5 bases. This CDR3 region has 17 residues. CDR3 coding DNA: TGTGCCAGCAGCTTAAGGTTATCAGCGGGAGTAGGAGATACGCAGTATTTT. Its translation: CASSLRLSAGVGDTQYF.

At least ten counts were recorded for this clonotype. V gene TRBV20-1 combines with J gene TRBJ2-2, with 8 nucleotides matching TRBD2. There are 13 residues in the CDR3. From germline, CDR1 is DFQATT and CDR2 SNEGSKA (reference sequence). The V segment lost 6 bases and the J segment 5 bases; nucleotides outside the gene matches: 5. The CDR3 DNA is TGCAGTGCACCAAGCGGGGGTACCGGGGAGCTGTTTTTT. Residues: CSAPSGGTGELFF.

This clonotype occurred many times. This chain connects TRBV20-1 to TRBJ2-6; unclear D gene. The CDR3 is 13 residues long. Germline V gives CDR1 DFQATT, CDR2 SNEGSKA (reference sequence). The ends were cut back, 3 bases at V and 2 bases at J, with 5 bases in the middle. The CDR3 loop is CSASVAGANVLTF. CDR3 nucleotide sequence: TGCAGTGCTAGTGTTGCTGGGGCCAACGTCCTGACTTTC.

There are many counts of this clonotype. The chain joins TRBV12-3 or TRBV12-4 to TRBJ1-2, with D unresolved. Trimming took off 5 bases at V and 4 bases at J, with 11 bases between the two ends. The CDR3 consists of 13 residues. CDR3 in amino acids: CASSLGRGYGYTF. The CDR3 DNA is TGTGCCAGCAGTCTAGGGCGCGGCTATGGCTACACCTTC.

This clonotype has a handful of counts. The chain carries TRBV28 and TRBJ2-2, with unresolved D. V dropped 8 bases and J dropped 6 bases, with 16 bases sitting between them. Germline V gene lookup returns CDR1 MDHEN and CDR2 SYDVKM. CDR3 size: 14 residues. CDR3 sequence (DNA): TGTGCCAGCCTGGCCCACTTCCTTCCCGGGGAGCTGTTTTTT. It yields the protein CASLAHFLPGELFF.